The rows below give T cell receptor beta chains drawn from one sample of a study of T cells in Graves' hyperthyroidism and ophthalmopathy. TCRdb fed the multiplex PCR reads into MiXCR, producing one record per CDR3 protein. This table holds a few hundred thousand distinct CDR3 sequences, about a sixth found once. Sample: blood. These receptors were collected from a woman aged 55-70 years with Graves' ophthalmopathy. CDR3s include the opening cysteine and the closing phenylalanine or tryptophan. A D gene is named only where the DNA matches it firmly. Some rows have no size entry. The others give once, few or many, or a class for an expanded clone.

>TRBJ1-4|TRBV7-9|many|.
CASSKGTTNEKLFF
TGTGCCAGCAGCAAAGGGACCACTAATGAAAAACTGTTTTTT
>TRBJ2-1|TRBV12-3/TRBV12-4|.|TRBD2
CASKPQLGLAGALNEQFF
TGTGCCAGCAAACCTCAGCTGGGACTAGCGGGGGCTTTGAATGAGCAGTTCTTC
>TRBJ1-1|TRBV30|many|.
CAWSVHRVLETEAFF
TGTGCCTGGAGTGTTCACAGGGTTTTAGAAACTGAAGCTTTCTTT
>TRBJ2-5|TRBV3-1|.|TRBD2
CASSQRLAGYQETQYF
TGTGCCAGCAGCCAGAGACTAGCGGGATACCAAGAGACCCAGTACTTC
>TRBJ2-3|TRBV28|many|.
CASSGRLVLDTQYF
TGTGCCAGCAGCGGTAGACTTGTTTTAGATACGCAGTATTTT
>TRBJ2-7|TRBV6-2/TRBV6-3|many|.
CASTYGQGITYEQYF
TGTGCCAGCACCTACGGGCAGGGTATAACCTACGAGCAGTACTTC
>TRBJ1-1|TRBV6-1|many|.
CASISTRIKVNTEAFF
TGTGCCAGCATCTCAACCCGGATAAAGGTGAACACTGAAGCTTTCTTT
>TRBJ2-1|TRBV4-2|.|TRBD1
CASSQGGGEGANEQFF
TGTGCCAGCAGCCAAGGGGGTGGAGAGGGGGCGAATGAGCAGTTCTTC
>TRBJ1-2|TRBV20-1|few|.
CSARDQRGNLYGYTF
TGCAGTGCTAGAGACCAGAGGGGGAATCTCTATGGCTACACCTTC
>TRBJ1-6|TRBV15|few|.
CATSSSGPSGSYNSPLHF
TGTGCCACCAGCAGTAGTGGACCTAGTGGCTCCTATAATTCACCCCTCCACTTT
>TRBJ1-5|TRBV28|.|.
CASSLDTYQPQHF
TGTGCCAGCAGTTTAGACACCTATCAGCCCCAGCATTTT
>TRBJ2-7|TRBV10-3|many|TRBD1
CAIRDRDVDEQYF
TGTGCCATCAGGGACAGGGACGTGGACGAGCAGTACTTC
>TRBJ2-5|TRBV29-1|.|.
CSVEGAGTQYF
TGCAGCGTTGAGGGGGCAGGGACCCAGTACTTC
>TRBJ2-1|TRBV7-2|.|TRBD1
CASSLASFGTGQFF
TGTGCCAGCAGCTTAGCGTCGTTCGGGACAGGGCAGTTCTTC
>TRBJ1-6|TRBV19|.|.
CASSMNMNSPLHF
TGTGCCAGTAGTATGAACATGAATTCACCCCTCCACTTT
>TRBJ1-2|TRBV20-1|.|.
CSGSDGREDGYTF
TGCAGCGGATCAGACGGCCGGGAGGATGGCTACACCTTC
>TRBJ2-6|TRBV7-8|many|.
CASSLNGVGANVLTF
TGTGCCAGCAGCCTCAACGGGGTTGGGGCCAACGTCCTGACTTTC
>TRBJ1-1|TRBV15|many|.
CATSTYTMNTEAFF
TGTGCCACCAGCACCTATACGATGAACACTGAAGCTTTCTTT
>TRBJ1-2|TRBV20-1|many|.
CSASSGRIDGYTF
TGCAGTGCTAGTAGCGGCAGAATTGATGGCTACACCTTC
>TRBJ2-7|TRBV12-3/TRBV12-4|.|TRBD2
CASSLADMYEQYF
TGTGCCAGCAGTCTAGCGGACATGTACGAGCAGTACTTC
>TRBJ1-4|TRBV4-1|few|.
CASSKTGRPNEKLFF
TGCGCCAGCAGTAAAACAGGCCGCCCTAATGAAAAACTGTTTTTT
>TRBJ1-5|TRBV12-3/TRBV12-4|.|.
CASSFASGTNRPQHF
TGTGCCAGCAGTTTTGCTTCCGGGACAAATCGGCCCCAGCATTTT
>TRBJ1-3|TRBV6-1|.|.
CASKAGAGNTIYF
TGTGCCAGCAAGGCAGGGGCTGGAAACACCATATATTTT
>TRBJ1-1|TRBV7-2|many|.
CASTPVGGLNTEAFF
TGTGCCAGCACCCCTGTCGGGGGCCTGAACACTGAAGCTTTCTTT
>TRBJ2-2|TRBV20-1|few|.
CSAKAGANTGELFF
TGCAGTGCTAAAGCGGGTGCGAACACCGGGGAGCTGTTTTTT
>TRBJ1-5|TRBV4-1|.|TRBD1
CASSFDRGPYSNQPQHF
TGCGCCAGCAGCTTTGACAGGGGTCCTTATAGCAATCAGCCCCAGCATTTT
>TRBJ2-7|TRBV2|many|TRBD2
CASILAGSEQYF
TGTGCCAGCATTCTAGCGGGTTCCGAGCAGTACTTC
>TRBJ1-1|TRBV19|.|.
CASSPRVVNTEAFF
TGTGCCAGTAGTCCCAGGGTGGTCAACACTGAAGCTTTCTTT
>TRBJ2-4|TRBV5-6|many|.
CASSLGQENIQYF
TGTGCCAGCAGCTTGGGACAGGAAAACATTCAGTACTTC
>TRBJ2-2|TRBV28|.|TRBD1
CASGPSPGQDNTGELFF
TGTGCCAGCGGCCCATCTCCGGGACAGGACAACACCGGGGAGCTGTTTTTT
>TRBJ2-5|TRBV11-2|many|.
CASSVDRQETQYF
TGTGCCAGCAGCGTAGACAGGCAAGAGACCCAGTACTTC
>TRBJ1-4|TRBV6-1|.|.
CASSDPFGHQDGEKLFF
TGTGCCAGCAGTGATCCTTTTGGACACCAGGACGGGGAAAAACTGTTTTTT
>TRBJ2-1|TRBV7-9|many|.
CASSGQLEPYNEQFF
TGTGCCAGCAGCGGCCAGTTAGAACCCTACAATGAGCAGTTCTTC
>TRBJ1-1|TRBV19|.|.
CASSSGFSNTEAFF
TGTGCCAGTAGTTCAGGGTTTTCGAACACTGAAGCTTTCTTT
>TRBJ2-1|TRBV2|many|.
CASSETGWNEQFF
TGTGCCAGCAGTGAAACTGGTTGGAATGAGCAGTTCTTC
>TRBJ1-3|TRBV7-8|.|.
CASSLEGDGRIGNTIYF
TGTGCCAGCAGCTTAGAGGGAGACGGTCGTATTGGAAACACCATATATTTT
>TRBJ1-2|TRBV19|many|TRBD1
CASSTADRGYGYTF
TGTGCCAGTAGTACAGCCGACAGGGGCTATGGCTACACCTTC
>TRBJ1-1|TRBV28|many|.
CASSWTANTEAFF
TGTGCCAGCAGTTGGACGGCGAACACTGAAGCTTTCTTT
>TRBJ1-2|TRBV11-2|few|.
CASSLDAVGYTF
TGTGCCAGCAGCTTAGATGCAGTGGGCTACACCTTC
>TRBJ1-2|TRBV6-1|.|TRBD1
CASRTGLLYGYTF
TGTGCCAGCCGGACAGGCCTGCTCTATGGCTACACCTTC
>TRBJ2-1|TRBV9|few|.
CASSVDSSGLSSYNEQFF
TGTGCCAGCAGCGTAGACTCTTCTGGCCTTAGCTCCTACAATGAGCAGTTCTTC
>TRBJ2-5|TRBV29-1|.|TRBD2
CSVGRRGGRETQYF
TGCAGCGTAGGGAGGCGGGGGGGCCGAGAGACCCAGTACTTC
>TRBJ2-5|TRBV7-3|many|.
CASSPTEGTQYF
TGTGCCAGCAGCCCCACAGAGGGGACCCAGTACTTC
>TRBJ1-6|TRBV5-1|.|.
CASSIGIPSGSPLHF
TGCGCCAGCAGCATAGGGATTCCCTCGGGATCACCCCTCCACTTT
>TRBJ2-4|TRBV6-2/TRBV6-3|few|TRBD1
CASSYSANRGLAKNIQYF
TGTGCCAGCAGTTACTCGGCAAACAGGGGGCTAGCCAAAAACATTCAGTACTTC
>TRBJ1-1|TRBV5-1|few|.
CASSWSPGTGETEAFF
TGCGCCAGCAGCTGGAGCCCCGGGACCGGGGAGACTGAAGCTTTCTTT
>TRBJ2-5|TRBV20-1|many|.
CSARKASQETQYF
TGCAGTGCTAGAAAGGCCAGCCAAGAGACCCAGTACTTC
>TRBJ2-7|TRBV2|few|.
CASSEGGGGYEQYF
TGTGCCAGCAGTGAAGGTGGTGGCGGCTACGAGCAGTACTTC
>TRBJ2-1|TRBV10-3|many|TRBD2
CAISGLAGGRSSYNEQFF
TGTGCCATCAGTGGCCTAGCGGGAGGCCGAAGCTCCTACAATGAGCAGTTCTTC
>TRBJ1-5|TRBV28|many|.
CASSRSNEPQHF
TGTGCCAGCAGCCGGTCCAATGAGCCCCAGCATTTT
>TRBJ2-3|TRBV5-1|.|.
CASSLAGGMGVEDTQYF
TGCGCCAGCAGCCTTGCGGGTGGGATGGGGGTTGAAGATACGCAGTATTTT
>TRBJ2-5|TRBV24-1|many|.
CATSDLQGRETQYF
TGTGCCACCAGTGATTTGCAGGGGCGAGAGACCCAGTACTTC
>TRBJ2-7|TRBV12-3/TRBV12-4|.|TRBD1
CASSPVTGNHEQYF
TGTGCCAGCAGTCCTGTGACAGGGAATCACGAGCAGTACTTC